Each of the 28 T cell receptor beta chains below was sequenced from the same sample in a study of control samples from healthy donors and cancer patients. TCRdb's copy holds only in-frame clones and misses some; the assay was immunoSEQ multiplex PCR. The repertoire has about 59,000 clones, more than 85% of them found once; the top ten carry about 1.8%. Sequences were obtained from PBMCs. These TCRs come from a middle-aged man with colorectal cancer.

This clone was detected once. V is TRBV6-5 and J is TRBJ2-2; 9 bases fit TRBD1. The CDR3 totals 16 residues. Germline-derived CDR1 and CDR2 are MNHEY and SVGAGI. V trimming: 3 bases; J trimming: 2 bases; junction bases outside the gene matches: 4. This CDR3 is CASSYSDRGNTGELFF. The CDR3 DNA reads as TGTGCCAGCAGTTATTCGGACAGGGGAAACACCGGGGAGCTGTTTTTT.

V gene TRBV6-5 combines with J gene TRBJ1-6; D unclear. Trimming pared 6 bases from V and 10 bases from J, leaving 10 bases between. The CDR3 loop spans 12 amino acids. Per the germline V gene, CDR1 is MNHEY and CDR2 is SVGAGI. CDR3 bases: TGTGCCAGCAGCGACCCCGGGTCACCCCTCCACTTT. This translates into CASSDPGSPLHF.

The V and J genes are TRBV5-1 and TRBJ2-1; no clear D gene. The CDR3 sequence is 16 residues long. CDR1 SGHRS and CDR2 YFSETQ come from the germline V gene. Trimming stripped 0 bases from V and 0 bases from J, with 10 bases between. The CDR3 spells CASSLDTTSSYNEQFF. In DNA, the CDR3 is TGCGCCAGCAGCTTGGATACTACGAGCTCCTACAATGAGCAGTTCTTC.

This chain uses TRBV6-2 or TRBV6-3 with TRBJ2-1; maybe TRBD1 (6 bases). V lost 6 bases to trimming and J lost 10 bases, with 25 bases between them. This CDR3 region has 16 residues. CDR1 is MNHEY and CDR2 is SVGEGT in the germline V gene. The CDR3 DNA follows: TGTGCCAGCAGCCCTACCACAGGGACCCCATTCGGAGAGCAGTTCTTC. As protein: CASSPTTGTPFGEQFF.

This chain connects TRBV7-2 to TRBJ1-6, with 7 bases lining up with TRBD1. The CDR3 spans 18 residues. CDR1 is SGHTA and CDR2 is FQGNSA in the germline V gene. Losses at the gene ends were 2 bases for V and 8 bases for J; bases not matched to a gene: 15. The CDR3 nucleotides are TGTGCCAGCAGCTTAAGAAACAGGGGAAGATCGATTGATTCACCCCTCCACTTT. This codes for CASSLRNRGRSIDSPLHF.

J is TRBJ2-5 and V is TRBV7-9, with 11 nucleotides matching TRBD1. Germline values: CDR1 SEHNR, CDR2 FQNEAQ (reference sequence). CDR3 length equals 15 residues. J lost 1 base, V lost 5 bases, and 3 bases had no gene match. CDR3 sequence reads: CASSEGQGVQETQYF. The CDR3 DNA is TGTGCCAGCAGCGAGGGACAGGGGGTCCAAGAGACCCAGTACTTC.

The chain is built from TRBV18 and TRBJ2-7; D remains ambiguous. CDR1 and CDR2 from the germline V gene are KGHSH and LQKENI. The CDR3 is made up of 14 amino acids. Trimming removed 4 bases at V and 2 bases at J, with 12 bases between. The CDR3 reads CASSRASDPYEQYF. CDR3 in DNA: TGTGCCAGCTCACGGGCCTCAGACCCCTACGAGCAGTACTTC.

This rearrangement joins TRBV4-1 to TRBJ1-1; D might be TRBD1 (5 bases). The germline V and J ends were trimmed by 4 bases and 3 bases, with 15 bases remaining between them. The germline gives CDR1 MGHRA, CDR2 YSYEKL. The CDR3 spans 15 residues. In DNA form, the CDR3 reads TGCGCCAGCAGCCGAGGCTACAGAGGGGACACTGAAGCTTTCTTT. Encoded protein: CASSRGYRGDTEAFF.

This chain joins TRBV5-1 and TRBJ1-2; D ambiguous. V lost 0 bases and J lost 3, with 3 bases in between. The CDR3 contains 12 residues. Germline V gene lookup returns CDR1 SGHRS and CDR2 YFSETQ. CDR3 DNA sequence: TGCGCCAGCAGCTTGGGGGACTATGGCTACACCTTC. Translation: CASSLGDYGYTF.

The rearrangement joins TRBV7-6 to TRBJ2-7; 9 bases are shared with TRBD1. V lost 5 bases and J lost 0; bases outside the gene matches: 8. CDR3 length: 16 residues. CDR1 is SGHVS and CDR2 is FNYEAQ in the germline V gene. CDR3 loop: CASSQIGTGSSYEQYF. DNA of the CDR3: TGTGCCAGCAGCCAGATAGGGACAGGGAGCTCCTACGAGCAGTACTTC.

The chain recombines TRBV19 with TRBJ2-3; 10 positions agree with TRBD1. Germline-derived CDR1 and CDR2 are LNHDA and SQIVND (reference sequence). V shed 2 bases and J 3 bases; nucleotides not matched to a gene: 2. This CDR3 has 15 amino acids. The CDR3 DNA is TGTGCCAGTAGTATATCGGACAGGGGGACAGATACGCAGTATTTT. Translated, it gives CASSISDRGTDTQYF.

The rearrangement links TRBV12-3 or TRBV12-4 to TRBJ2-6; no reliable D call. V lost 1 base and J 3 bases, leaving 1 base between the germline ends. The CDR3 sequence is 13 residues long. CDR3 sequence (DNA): TGTGCCAGCAGTTTAGTTGGGGCCAACGTCCTGACTTTC. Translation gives CASSLVGANVLTF.

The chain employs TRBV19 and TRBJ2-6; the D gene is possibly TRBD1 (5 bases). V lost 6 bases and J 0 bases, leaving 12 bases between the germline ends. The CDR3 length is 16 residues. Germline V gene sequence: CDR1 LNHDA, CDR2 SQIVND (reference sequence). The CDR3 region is CASRLPDSSGANVLTF. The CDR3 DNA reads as TGTGCCAGTAGACTACCCGACAGCTCTGGGGCCAACGTCCTGACTTTC.

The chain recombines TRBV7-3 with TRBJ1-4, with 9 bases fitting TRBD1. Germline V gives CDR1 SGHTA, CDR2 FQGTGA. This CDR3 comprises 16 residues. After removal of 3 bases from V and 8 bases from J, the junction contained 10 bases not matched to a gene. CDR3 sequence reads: CASSLRTQGAGEKLFF. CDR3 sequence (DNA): TGTGCCAGCAGCTTGAGAACACAGGGGGCGGGCGAAAAACTGTTTTTT. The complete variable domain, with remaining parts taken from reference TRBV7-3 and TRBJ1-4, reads GAGVSQTPSNKVTEKGKYVELRCDPISGHTALYWYRQSLGQGPEFLIYFQGTGAADDSGLPNDRFFAVRPEGSVSTLKIQRTERGDSAVYLCASSLRTQGAGEKLFFGSGTQLSVL.

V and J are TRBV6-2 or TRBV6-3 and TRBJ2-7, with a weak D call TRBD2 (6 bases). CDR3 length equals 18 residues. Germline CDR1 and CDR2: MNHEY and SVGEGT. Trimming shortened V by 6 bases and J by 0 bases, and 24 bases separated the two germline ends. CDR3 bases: TGTGCCAGCAGCCTAACCCGCTCCAGACAGACTAGCTCCTACGAGCAGTACTTC. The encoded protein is CASSLTRSRQTSSYEQYF.

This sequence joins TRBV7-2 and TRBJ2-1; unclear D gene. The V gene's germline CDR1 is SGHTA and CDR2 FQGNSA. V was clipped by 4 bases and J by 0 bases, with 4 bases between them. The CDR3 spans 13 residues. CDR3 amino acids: CASSYSSYNEQFF. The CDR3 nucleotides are TGTGCCAGCAGCTATTCCTCCTACAATGAGCAGTTCTTC.

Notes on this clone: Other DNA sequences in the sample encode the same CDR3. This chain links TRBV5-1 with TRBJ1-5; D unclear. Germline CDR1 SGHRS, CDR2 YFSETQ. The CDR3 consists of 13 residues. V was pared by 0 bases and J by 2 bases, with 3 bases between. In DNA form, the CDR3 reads TGCGCCAGCAGCTTGGACGGCAATCAGCCCCAGCATTTT. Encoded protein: CASSLDGNQPQHF.

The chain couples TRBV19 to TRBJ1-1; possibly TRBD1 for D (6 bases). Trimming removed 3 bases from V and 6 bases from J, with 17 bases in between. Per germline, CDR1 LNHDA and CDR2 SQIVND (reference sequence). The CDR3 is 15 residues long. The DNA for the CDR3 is TGTGCCAGTAGTATGGACAGTATAGCCTACGCTGAAGCTTTCTTT. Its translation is CASSMDSIAYAEAFF.

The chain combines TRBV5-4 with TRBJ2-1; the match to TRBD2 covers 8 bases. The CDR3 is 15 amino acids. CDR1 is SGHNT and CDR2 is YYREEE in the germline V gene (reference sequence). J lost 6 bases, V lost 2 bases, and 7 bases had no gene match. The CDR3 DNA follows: TGTGCCAGCAGCTTACCCGGGACTAGAGCCAATGAGCAGTTCTTC. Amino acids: CASSLPGTRANEQFF.

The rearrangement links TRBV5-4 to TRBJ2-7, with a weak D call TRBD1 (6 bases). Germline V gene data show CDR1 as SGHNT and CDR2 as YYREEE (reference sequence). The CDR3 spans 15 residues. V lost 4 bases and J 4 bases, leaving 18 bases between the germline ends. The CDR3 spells CASSRQMGAGYEQYF. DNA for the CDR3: TGTGCCAGCAGCCGGCAGATGGGGGCTGGTTACGAGCAGTACTTC.

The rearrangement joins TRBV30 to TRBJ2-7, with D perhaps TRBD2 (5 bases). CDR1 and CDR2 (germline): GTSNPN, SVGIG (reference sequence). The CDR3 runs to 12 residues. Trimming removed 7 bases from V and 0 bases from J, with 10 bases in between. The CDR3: CASEGLSYEQYF. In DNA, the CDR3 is TGTGCCTCTGAGGGCCTCTCCTACGAGCAGTACTTC.

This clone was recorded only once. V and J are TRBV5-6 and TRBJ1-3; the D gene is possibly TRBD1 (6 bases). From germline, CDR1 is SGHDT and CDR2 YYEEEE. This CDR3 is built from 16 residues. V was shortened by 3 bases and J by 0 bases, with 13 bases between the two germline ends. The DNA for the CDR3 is TGTGCCAGCAGCTCGGGGGGCGGTAACTCTGGAAACACCATATATTTT. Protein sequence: CASSSGGGNSGNTIYF.

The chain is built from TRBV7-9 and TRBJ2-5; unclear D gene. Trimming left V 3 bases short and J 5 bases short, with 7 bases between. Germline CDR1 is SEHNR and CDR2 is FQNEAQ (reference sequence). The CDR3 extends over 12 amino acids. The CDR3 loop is CASSFGAETQYF. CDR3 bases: TGTGCCAGCAGCTTCGGCGCGGAGACCCAGTACTTC.

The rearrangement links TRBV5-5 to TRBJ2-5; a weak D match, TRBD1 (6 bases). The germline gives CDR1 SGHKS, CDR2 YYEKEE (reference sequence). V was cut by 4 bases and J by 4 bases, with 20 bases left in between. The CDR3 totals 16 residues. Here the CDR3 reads CASSPEAGAGGETQYF. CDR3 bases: TGTGCCAGCAGCCCCGAAGCAGGGGCCGGTGGAGAGACCCAGTACTTC. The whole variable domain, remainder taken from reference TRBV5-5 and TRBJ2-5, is DAGVTQSPTHLIKTRGQQVTLRCSPISGHKSVSWYQQVLGQGPQFIFQYYEKEERGRGNFPDRFSARQFPNYSSELNVNALLLGDSALYLCASSPEAGAGGETQYFGPGTRLLVL.

Written as DNA, the CDR3 is TGTGCCAGCAGTTTTGGGGCGGGTCGGCCCCAGCATTTT. Its protein product is CASSFGAGRPQHF. The chain recombines TRBV12-3 or TRBV12-4 with TRBJ1-5; D perhaps matches TRBD1 (5 bases). V lost 3 bases, J lost 9 bases, and 12 bases lay in between. The CDR3 contains 13 residues.

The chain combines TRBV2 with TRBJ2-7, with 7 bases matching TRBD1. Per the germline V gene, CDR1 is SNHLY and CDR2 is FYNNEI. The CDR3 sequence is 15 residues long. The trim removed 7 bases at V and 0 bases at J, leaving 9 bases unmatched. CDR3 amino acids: CASMTTGQLSYEQYF. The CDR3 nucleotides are TGTGCCAGCATGACGACAGGGCAACTCTCCTACGAGCAGTACTTC.

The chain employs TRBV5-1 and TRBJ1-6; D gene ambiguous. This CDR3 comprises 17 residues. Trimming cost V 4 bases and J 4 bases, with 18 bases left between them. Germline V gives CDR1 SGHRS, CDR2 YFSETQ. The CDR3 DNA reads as TGCGCCAGCAGCCAAGGCGATGGAGGTCGGTATAATTCACCCCTCCACTTT. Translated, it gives CASSQGDGGRYNSPLHF.

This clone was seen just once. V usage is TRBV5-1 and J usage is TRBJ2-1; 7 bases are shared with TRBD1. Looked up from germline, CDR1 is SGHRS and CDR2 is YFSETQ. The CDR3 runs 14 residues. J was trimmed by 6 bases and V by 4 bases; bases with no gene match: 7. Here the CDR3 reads CASSQDRAPNEQFF. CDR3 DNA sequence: TGCGCCAGCAGCCAAGACAGGGCCCCCAATGAGCAGTTCTTC.